The sequence of this T cell receptor beta chain was determined in a study of cytomegalovirus exposure and HLA in healthy donors. Findings of the study overall: Analysis was carried out at a later point, and it linked a missense DCLRE1C variant to TCR beta V- and J-gene trimming.

About this clone: Its antigen is as yet unknown.

Trimming removed 4 bases at V and 4 bases at J, with 16 bases between. The CDR3 loop spans 15 amino acids. CDR1 and CDR2 (germline): MNHEY, SVGAGI. The donors (healthy individuals) were bone marrow donors. The PCR had 60 Vbeta and 13 Jbeta primers. Method: immunoSEQ multiplex PCR; TCRdb's copy keeps in-frame clones and lacks some. This table holds 200,000 to 250,000 clones. This chain links TRBV6-5 with TRBJ1-2, with D perhaps matching TRBD1 (5 bases). The receptor's source is a woman aged 25 to 39 in good health and CMV-seropositive. Sequencing used PBMCs. As DNA, the CDR3 is TGTGCCAGCAGTTCCGGTCCCCAGGGCACCTATGGCTACACCTTC. The encoded protein is CASSSGPQGTYGYTF.